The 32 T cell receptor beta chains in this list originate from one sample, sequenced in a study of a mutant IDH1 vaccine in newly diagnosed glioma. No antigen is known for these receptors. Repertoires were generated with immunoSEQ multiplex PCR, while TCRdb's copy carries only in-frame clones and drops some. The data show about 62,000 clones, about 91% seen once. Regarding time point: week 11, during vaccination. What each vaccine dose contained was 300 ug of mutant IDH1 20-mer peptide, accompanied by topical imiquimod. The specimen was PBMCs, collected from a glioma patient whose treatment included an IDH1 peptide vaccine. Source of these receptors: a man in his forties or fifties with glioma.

CDR3 DNA sequence: TGTGCCAGCAGCTTCACCAGGGGATACGAGCAGTACGTC. Encoded protein: CASSFTRGYEQYV. The chain combines TRBV11-2 with TRBJ2-7; tentatively, D is TRBD1 (6 bases). Trimming removed 3 bases from V and 4 bases from J, with 10 bases in between. The CDR3 has 13 residues. Germline CDR1 SGHAT, CDR2 FQNNGV.

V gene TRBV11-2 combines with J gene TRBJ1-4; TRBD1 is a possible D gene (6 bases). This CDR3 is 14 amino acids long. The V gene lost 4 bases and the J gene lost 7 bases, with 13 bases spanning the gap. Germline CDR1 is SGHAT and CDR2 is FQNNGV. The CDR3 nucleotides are TGTGCCAGCAGCTCCATTCGGGGGCGTGAAAAACTGTTTTTT. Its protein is CASSSIRGREKLFF.

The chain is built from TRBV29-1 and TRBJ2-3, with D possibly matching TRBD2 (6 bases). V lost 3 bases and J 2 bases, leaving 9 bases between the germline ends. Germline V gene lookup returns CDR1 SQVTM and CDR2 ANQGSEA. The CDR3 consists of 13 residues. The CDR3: CSVERGLTDTQYF. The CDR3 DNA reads TGCAGCGTTGAGAGGGGACTCACAGATACGCAGTATTTT.

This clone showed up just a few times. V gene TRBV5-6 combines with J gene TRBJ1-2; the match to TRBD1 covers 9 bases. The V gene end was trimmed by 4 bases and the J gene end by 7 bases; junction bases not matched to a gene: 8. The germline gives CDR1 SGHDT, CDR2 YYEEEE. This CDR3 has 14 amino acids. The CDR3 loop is CASSLYRGQGGYTF. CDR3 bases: TGTGCCAGCAGCCTTTACAGGGGGCAGGGTGGCTACACCTTC.

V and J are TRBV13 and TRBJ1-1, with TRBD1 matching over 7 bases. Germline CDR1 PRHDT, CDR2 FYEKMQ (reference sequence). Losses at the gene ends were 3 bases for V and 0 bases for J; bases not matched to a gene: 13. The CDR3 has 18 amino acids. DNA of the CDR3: TGTGCCAGCAGCTTGGGTCCCCCGGGACAGATGATGAACACTGAAGCTTTCTTT. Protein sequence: CASSLGPPGQMMNTEAFF.

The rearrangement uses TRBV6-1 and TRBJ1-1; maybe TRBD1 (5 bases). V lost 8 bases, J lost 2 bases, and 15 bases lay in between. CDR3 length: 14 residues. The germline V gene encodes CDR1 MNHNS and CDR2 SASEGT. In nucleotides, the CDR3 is TGTGCCAGCGGATCCAGACAGATCAACACTGAAGCTTTCTTT. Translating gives CASGSRQINTEAFF.

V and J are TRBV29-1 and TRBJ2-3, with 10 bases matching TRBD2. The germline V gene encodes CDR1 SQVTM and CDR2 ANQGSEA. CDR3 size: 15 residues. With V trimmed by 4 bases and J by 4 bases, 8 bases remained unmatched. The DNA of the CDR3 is TGCAGCGTTGTCGGAAGCGGGAGGGCCCCAGATACGCAGTATTTT. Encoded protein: CSVVGSGRAPDTQYF.

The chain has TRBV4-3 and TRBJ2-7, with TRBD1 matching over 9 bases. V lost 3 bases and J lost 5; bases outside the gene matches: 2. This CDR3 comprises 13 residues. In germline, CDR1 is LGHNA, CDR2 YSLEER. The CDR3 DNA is TGCGCCAGCAGCCAGGACAGGGGCCACGAGCAGTACTTC. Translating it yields CASSQDRGHEQYF.

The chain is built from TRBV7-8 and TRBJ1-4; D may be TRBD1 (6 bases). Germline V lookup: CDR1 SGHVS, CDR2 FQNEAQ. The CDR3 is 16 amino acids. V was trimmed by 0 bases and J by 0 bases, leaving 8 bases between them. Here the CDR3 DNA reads TGTGCCAGCAGCTTAGCTCGGACAGCAACTAATGAAAAACTGTTTTTT. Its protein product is CASSLARTATNEKLFF.

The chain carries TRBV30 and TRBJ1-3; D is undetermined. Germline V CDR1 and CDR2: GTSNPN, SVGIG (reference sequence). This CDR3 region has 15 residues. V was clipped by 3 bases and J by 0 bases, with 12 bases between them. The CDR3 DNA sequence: TGTGCCTGGAGCGGCGGCCCGAGCTCTGGAAACACCATATATTTT. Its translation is CAWSGGPSSGNTIYF.

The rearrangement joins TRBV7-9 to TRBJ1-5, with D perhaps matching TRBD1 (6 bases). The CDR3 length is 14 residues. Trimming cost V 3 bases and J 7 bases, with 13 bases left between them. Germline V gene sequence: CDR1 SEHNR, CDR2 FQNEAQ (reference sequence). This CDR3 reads CASSFGVTGQPQHF. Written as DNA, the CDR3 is TGTGCCAGCAGCTTTGGAGTAACAGGGCAGCCCCAGCATTTT.

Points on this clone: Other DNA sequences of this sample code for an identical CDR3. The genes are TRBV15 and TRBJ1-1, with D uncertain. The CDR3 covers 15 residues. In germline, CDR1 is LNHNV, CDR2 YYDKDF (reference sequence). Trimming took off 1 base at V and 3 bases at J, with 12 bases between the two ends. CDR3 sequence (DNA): TGTGCCACCAGCAGAGGAGAGGGCTTGGACACTGAAGCTTTCTTT. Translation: CATSRGEGLDTEAFF.

DNA for the CDR3: TGTGCCAGCAGCGTCCAGGACTCCTACGAGCAGTACTTC. Its translation: CASSVQDSYEQYF. The chain recombines TRBV9 with TRBJ2-7, with no clear D. The CDR3 length is 13 residues. CDR1 is SGDLS and CDR2 is YYNGEE in the germline V gene. Trimming cost V 2 bases and J 0 bases, with 6 bases left between them.

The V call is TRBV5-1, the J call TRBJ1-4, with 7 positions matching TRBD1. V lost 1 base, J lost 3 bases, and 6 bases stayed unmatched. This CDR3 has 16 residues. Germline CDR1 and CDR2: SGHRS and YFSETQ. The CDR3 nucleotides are TGCGCCAGCAGCTTGATATCCGGGACAGCTAATGAAAAACTGTTTTTT. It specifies CASSLISGTANEKLFF.

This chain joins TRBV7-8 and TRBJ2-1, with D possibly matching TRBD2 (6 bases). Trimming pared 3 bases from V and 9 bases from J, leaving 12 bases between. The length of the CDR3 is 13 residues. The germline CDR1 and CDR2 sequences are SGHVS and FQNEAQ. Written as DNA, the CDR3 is TGTGCCAGCAGCTTCGGGGGAGAGGGTGAGCAGTTCTTC. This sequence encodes CASSFGGEGEQFF.

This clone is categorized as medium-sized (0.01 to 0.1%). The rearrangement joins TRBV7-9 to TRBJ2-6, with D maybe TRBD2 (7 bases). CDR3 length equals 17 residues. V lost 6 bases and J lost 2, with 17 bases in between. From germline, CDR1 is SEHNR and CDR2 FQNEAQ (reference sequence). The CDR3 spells CASSLPRGRTGANVLTF. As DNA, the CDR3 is TGTGCCAGCAGTTTGCCGCGGGGGCGCACTGGGGCCAACGTCCTGACTTTC.

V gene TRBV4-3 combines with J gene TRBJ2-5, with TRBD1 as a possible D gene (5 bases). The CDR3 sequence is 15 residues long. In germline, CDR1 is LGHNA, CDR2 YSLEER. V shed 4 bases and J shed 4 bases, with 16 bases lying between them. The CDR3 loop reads CASSPQGAKGETQYF. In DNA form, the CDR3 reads TGCGCCAGCAGCCCTCAAGGGGCGAAGGGAGAGACCCAGTACTTC.

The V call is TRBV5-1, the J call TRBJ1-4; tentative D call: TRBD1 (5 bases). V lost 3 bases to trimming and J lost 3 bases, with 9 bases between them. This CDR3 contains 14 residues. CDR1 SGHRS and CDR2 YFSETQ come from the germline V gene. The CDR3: CASSWWGSNEKLFF. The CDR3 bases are TGCGCCAGCAGCTGGTGGGGGTCTAATGAAAAACTGTTTTTT.

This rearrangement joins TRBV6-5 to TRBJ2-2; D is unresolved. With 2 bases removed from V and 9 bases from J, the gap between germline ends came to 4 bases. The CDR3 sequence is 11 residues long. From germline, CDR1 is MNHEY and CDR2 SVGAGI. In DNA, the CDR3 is TGTGCCAGCAGTTACGGTCGGGAGCTGTTTTTT. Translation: CASSYGRELFF.

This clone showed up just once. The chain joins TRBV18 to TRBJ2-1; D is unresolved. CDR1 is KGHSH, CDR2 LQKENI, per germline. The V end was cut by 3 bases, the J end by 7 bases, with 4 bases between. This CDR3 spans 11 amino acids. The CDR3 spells CASSPANEQFF. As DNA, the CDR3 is TGTGCCAGCTCACCTGCGAATGAGCAGTTCTTC.

CDR3 sequence: CASRLAGATGELFF. The DNA for the CDR3 is TGTGCCAGTAGACTAGCGGGGGCAACCGGGGAGCTGTTTTTT. V is TRBV28 and J is TRBJ2-2, with TRBD2 matching over 12 bases. Germline assignment: CDR1 MDHEN and CDR2 SYDVKM. The CDR3 spans 14 residues. V lost 9 bases and J lost 5; bases outside the gene matches: 4.

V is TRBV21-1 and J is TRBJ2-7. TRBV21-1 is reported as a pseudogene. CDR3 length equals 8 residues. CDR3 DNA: TGTGCCAGCAGCCCCCTCGGCGTC. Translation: CASSPLGV.

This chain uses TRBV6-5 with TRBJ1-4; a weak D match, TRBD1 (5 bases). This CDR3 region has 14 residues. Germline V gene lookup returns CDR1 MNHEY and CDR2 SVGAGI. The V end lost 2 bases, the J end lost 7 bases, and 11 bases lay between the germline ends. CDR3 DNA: TGTGCCAGCAGTTACGGGGGGGTTAGTGAAAAACTGTTTTTT. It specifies CASSYGGVSEKLFF.

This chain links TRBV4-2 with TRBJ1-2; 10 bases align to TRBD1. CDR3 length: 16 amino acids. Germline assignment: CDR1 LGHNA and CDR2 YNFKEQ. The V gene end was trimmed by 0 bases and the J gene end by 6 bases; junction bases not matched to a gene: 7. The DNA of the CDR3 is TGTGCCAGCAGCCAAGACCCCTTTGGGACAGGGGATGGCTACACCTTC. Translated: CASSQDPFGTGDGYTF.

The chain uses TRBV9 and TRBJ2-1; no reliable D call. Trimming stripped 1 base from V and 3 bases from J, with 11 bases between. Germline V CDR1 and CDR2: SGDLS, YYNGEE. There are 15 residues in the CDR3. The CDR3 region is CASSVQPQYYNEQFF. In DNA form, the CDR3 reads TGTGCCAGCAGCGTACAGCCGCAATACTACAATGAGCAGTTCTTC.

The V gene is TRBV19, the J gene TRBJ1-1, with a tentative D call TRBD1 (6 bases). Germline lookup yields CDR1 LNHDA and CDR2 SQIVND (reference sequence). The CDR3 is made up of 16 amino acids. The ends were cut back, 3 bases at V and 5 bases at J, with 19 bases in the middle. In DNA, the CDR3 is TGTGCCAGTAGTATGGTCCTCCCGGGGCAGGGGACTGAAGCTTTCTTT. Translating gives CASSMVLPGQGTEAFF. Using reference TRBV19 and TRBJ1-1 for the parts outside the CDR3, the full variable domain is DGGITQSPKYLFRKEGQNVTLSCEQNLNHDAMYWYRQDPGQGLRLIYYSQIVNDFQKGDIAEGYSVSREKKESFPLTVTSAQKNPTAFYLCASSMVLPGQGTEAFFGQGTRLTVV.

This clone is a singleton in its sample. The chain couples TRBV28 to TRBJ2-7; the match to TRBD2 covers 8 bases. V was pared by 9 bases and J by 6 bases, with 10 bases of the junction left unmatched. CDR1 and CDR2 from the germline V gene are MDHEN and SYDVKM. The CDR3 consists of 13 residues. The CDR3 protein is CASSPGGGGEQYF. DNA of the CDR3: TGTGCCAGTTCCCCGGGGGGGGGCGGCGAGCAGTACTTC.

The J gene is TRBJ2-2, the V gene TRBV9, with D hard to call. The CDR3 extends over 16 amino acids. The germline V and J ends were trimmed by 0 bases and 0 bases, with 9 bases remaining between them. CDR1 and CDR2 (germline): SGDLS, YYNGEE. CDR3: CASSVGTEANTGELFF. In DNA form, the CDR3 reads TGTGCCAGCAGCGTAGGCACCGAAGCGAACACCGGGGAGCTGTTTTTT.

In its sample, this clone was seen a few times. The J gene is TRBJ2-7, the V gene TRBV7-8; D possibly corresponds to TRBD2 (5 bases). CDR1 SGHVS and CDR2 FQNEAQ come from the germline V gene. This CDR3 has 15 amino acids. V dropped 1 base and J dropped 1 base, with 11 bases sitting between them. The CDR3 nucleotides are TGTGCCAGCAGCTTAGGTGTGGGGAGATCCTACGAGCAGTACGTC. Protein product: CASSLGVGRSYEQYV.

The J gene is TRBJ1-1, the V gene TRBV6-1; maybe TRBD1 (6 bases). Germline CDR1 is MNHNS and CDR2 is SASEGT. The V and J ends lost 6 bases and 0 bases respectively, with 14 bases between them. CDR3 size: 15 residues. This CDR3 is CASRPPGHLNTEAFF. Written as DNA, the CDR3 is TGTGCCAGCAGACCTCCGGGACACCTGAACACTGAAGCTTTCTTT.

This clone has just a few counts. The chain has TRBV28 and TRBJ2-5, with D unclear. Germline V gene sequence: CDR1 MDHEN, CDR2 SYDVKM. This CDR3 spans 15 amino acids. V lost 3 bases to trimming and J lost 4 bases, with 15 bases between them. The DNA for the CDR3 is TGTGCCAGCAGTTTCAAGGGTAGCTTCGGAGAGACCCAGTACTTC. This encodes CASSFKGSFGETQYF.

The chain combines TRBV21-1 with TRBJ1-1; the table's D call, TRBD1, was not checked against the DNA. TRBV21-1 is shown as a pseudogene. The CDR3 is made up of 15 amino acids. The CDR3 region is CASSKVDRVAYEAFF. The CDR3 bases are TGTGCCAGCAGCAAAGTGGACAGGGTAGCTTATGAAGCTTTCTTT.